These 24 T cell receptor beta chains came from one sample sequenced in a study of response to subunit inactivated influenza vaccine. Each CDR3 protein is one row after TCRdb ran MiXCR on the RT-PCR reads. There are 430,000 or so distinct CDR3 sequences in the sample; roughly 9.8% occur only once, and about 12% lies in the top ten. This material consisted of PBMCs from blood, taken 40 to 50 days after vaccination. The receptors were sampled from a man aged 50-60 years who received an inactivated influenza vaccine.

The chain joins TRBV7-2 to TRBJ2-1, with 10 bases matching TRBD1. The V gene end was trimmed by 0 bases and the J gene end by 2 bases; junction bases not matched to a gene: 1. The CDR3 is 16 residues long. Germline CDR1 and CDR2: SGHTA and FQGNSA. As DNA, the CDR3 is TGTGCCAGCAGCTTAGCAGGGACAGGGGCCTACAATGAGCAGTTCTTC. It translates to CASSLAGTGAYNEQFF. The full variable domain, in which reference TRBV7-2 and TRBJ2-1 provide the parts outside the CDR3, is GAGVSQSPSNKVTEKGKDVELRCDPISGHTALYWYRQSLGQGLEFLIYFQGNSAPDKSGLPSDRFSAERTGGSVSTLTIQRTQQEDSAVYLCASSLAGTGAYNEQFFGPGTRLTVL.

This clonotype was counted many times. The rearrangement uses TRBV20-1 and TRBJ2-7, with D possibly called TRBD1 or TRBD2 (5 bases each). The CDR3 runs to 16 residues. V lost 2 bases and J 3 bases, leaving 20 bases between the germline ends. Germline V gene sequence: CDR1 DFQATT, CDR2 SNEGSKA (reference sequence). CDR3 residues: CSARPLPGTIDYEQYF. The CDR3 DNA reads as TGCAGTGCTAGACCTCTTCCCGGGACGATAGACTACGAGCAGTACTTC.

The chain uses TRBV12-3 or TRBV12-4 and TRBJ2-3; 10 bases align to TRBD2. V shed 4 bases and J 1 base; nucleotides not matched to a gene: 11. The CDR3 is made up of 18 amino acids. For the CDR3, the DNA is TGTGCCAGCAGTTCGGTTAGACTAGCGGGCCTTCGCACAGATACGCAGTATTTT. Translation: CASSSVRLAGLRTDTQYF.

The rearrangement links TRBV20-1 to TRBJ1-1; D is perhaps TRBD1 (5 bases). Germline CDR1 reads DFQATT; CDR2 reads SNEGSKA (reference sequence). The CDR3 contains 12 residues. V shed 6 bases and J shed 7 bases, with 15 bases lying between them. CDR3 loop: CSADRDSYEAFF. Written as DNA, the CDR3 is TGCAGTGCCGACCGCGACAGTTATGAAGCTTTCTTT.

This clonotype occurred many times. The chain links TRBV12-3 or TRBV12-4 to TRBJ2-7, with a tentative D call TRBD2 (6 bases). The V end lost 3 bases, the J end lost 2 bases, and 11 bases lay between the germline ends. The CDR3 covers 14 residues. The CDR3 protein is CASSLRGTTYEQYF. Here the CDR3 DNA reads TGTGCCAGCAGTTTGCGGGGAACAACCTACGAGCAGTACTTC.

This clonotype was detected a few times. The chain employs TRBV3-1 and TRBJ2-3; D may be TRBD1 (6 bases). The CDR3 totals 15 residues. V lost 4 bases to trimming and J lost 1 base, with 12 bases between them. The germline CDR1 and CDR2 sequences are LGHDT and YNNKEL (reference sequence). The CDR3 reads CASSPRDTRTDTQYF. CDR3 nucleotide sequence: TGTGCCAGCAGCCCCCGGGACACCCGCACAGATACGCAGTATTTT.

V gene TRBV2 combines with J gene TRBJ1-4; TRBD1 agrees at 7 bases. Germline CDR1 and CDR2: SNHLY and FYNNEI. The CDR3 has 15 residues. With V trimmed by 6 bases and J by 2 bases, 6 bases remained unmatched. This CDR3 reads CASRVTGATNEKLFF. CDR3 DNA: TGTGCCAGCAGGGTAACAGGGGCCACTAATGAAAAACTGTTTTTT.

This clonotype was observed many times. The chain uses TRBV5-1 and TRBJ2-7; maybe TRBD1 (6 bases). The CDR3 runs to 12 residues. Germline V gene sequence: CDR1 SGHRS, CDR2 YFSETQ. Trimming shortened V by 4 bases and J by 13 bases, and 18 bases separated the two germline ends. The CDR3 region has the DNA TGCGCCAGCAGCCTCGACTCGTCGACAGGATACTTC. Translated: CASSLDSSTGYF.

The chain carries TRBV29-1 and TRBJ1-2, with D perhaps TRBD1 (5 bases). The CDR3 has 11 residues. Germline values: CDR1 SQVTM, CDR2 ANQGSEA. V was cut by 7 bases and J by 8 bases, with 14 bases left in between. The CDR3 sequence is CSALGGDGYTF. The CDR3 DNA follows: TGCAGCGCCCTGGGGGGGGACGGCTACACCTTC.

This clonotype is a singleton in its sample. The chain has TRBV5-1 and TRBJ2-7; the match to TRBD1 covers 11 bases. Germline loops: CDR1 SGHRS, CDR2 YFSETQ. The CDR3 length is 14 residues. Trimming at V came to 4 bases and at J to 6 bases, leaving 6 bases not matched to a gene. The CDR3 region is CASSGQGAGFEQYF. CDR3 bases: TGCGCCAGCAGCGGACAGGGGGCCGGTTTCGAGCAGTACTTC.

This clonotype has at least ten counts. The chain joins TRBV7-6 to TRBJ1-4; 12 bases agree with TRBD1. Germline lookup yields CDR1 SGHVS and CDR2 FNYEAQ. Trimming took 1 base from V and 8 from J; bases not matched to a gene: 8. CDR3 size: 17 residues. DNA for the CDR3: TGTGCCAGCAGCTTAGTACCCCCCGGGACAGGGGGCGAAAAACTGTTTTTT. As protein: CASSLVPPGTGGEKLFF.

J is TRBJ2-2 and V is TRBV18; tentatively, D is TRBD2 (6 bases). Germline lookup yields CDR1 KGHSH and CDR2 LQKENI. The CDR3 length is 16 residues. V was clipped by 2 bases and J by 2 bases, with 12 bases between them. CDR3 nucleotides: TGTGCCAGCTCACCAGGGACTGAAAAAAACACCGGGGAGCTGTTTTTT. As protein: CASSPGTEKNTGELFF.

This clonotype was seen more than once but under ten times. V usage is TRBV20-1 and J usage is TRBJ2-5; 7 bases match TRBD1. The germline V gene encodes CDR1 DFQATT and CDR2 SNEGSKA (reference sequence). The CDR3 is made up of 13 amino acids. V lost 5 bases, J lost 2 bases, and 5 bases stayed unmatched. The chain's CDR3 is CSALGQAQETQYF. Here the CDR3 DNA reads TGCAGTGCTCTTGGACAGGCTCAAGAGACCCAGTACTTC.

The J gene is TRBJ2-3, the V gene TRBV7-9; the match to TRBD2 covers 10 bases. Trimming removed 4 bases from V and 5 bases from J; junction bases left unmatched: 6. The germline CDR1 and CDR2 sequences are SEHNR and FQNEAQ (reference sequence). The CDR3 consists of 15 residues. The CDR3 loop reads CASSWTSGVIDTQYF. The DNA of the CDR3 is TGTGCCAGCAGCTGGACTAGCGGAGTTATAGATACGCAGTATTTT.

Many counts were recorded for this clonotype. This chain joins TRBV4-1 and TRBJ1-3, with D unclear. The CDR3 is 15 amino acids. CDR1 and CDR2 (germline): MGHRA, YSYEKL. V gave up 4 bases and J gave up 0 bases, with 10 bases separating them. The DNA for the CDR3 is TGCGCCAGCAGCCGGGAGGAAACCTCTGGAAACACCATATATTTT. Protein: CASSREETSGNTIYF.

This clonotype occurred a few times. This sequence joins TRBV3-1 and TRBJ2-1, with 9 bases matching TRBD2. This CDR3 region has 16 residues. From germline, CDR1 is LGHDT and CDR2 YNNKEL (reference sequence). J lost 0 bases, V lost 4 bases, and 4 bases had no gene match. The CDR3 spells CASSPLAGVSYNEQFF. The CDR3 DNA sequence: TGTGCCAGCAGCCCTTTAGCGGGGGTCTCCTACAATGAGCAGTTCTTC.

The J gene is TRBJ2-5, the V gene TRBV2; possibly TRBD1 for D (6 bases). CDR1 and CDR2 from the germline V gene are SNHLY and FYNNEI. The CDR3 totals 14 residues. V was shortened by 6 bases and J by 7 bases, with 18 bases between the two germline ends. DNA for the CDR3: TGTGCCAGCAGGGACAGCACCCAGGACAGGACCCAGTACTTC. This codes for CASRDSTQDRTQYF.

The sample holds many counts of this clonotype. The rearrangement links TRBV7-2 to TRBJ2-3; TRBD2 agrees at 8 bases. CDR1 and CDR2 (germline): SGHTA, FQGNSA. Trimming took 1 base from V and 6 from J; bases not matched to a gene: 6. The CDR3 totals 15 residues. The CDR3, as DNA: TGTGCCAGCAGCTTAGGTGGACTAGCAGGGGATACGCAGTATTTT. Its protein product is CASSLGGLAGDTQYF.

The chain couples TRBV28 to TRBJ2-7; either TRBD1 or TRBD2 may supply D (5 bases each). V lost 7 bases and J 2 bases, leaving 15 bases between the germline ends. The germline CDR1 and CDR2 sequences are MDHEN and SYDVKM. CDR3 size: 14 residues. For the CDR3, the DNA is TGTGCCAGCAAACCGGGACGGCAAACCTACGAGCAGTACTTC. Amino acids: CASKPGRQTYEQYF.

This clonotype was seen repeatedly, ten times or more. This chain links TRBV12-3 or TRBV12-4 with TRBJ1-1; 10 bases are a match to TRBD1. V lost 5 bases, J lost 5 bases, and 11 bases stayed unmatched. The CDR3 has 16 residues. CDR3 in amino acids: CASSLRDRGIGTEAFF. Here the CDR3 DNA reads TGTGCCAGCAGTCTCCGGGACAGGGGAATCGGGACTGAAGCTTTCTTT.

This clonotype was seen many times. This chain links TRBV5-1 with TRBJ2-7; D is ambiguous. V dropped 1 base and J dropped 2 bases, with 10 bases sitting between them. This CDR3 is 14 amino acids long. Germline V gives CDR1 SGHRS, CDR2 YFSETQ. CDR3 amino acids: CASSLRQPTYEQYF. The CDR3 DNA follows: TGCGCCAGCAGCTTGCGCCAGCCAACCTACGAGCAGTACTTC.

This clonotype was picked up a small number of times. V gene TRBV7-2 combines with J gene TRBJ2-5; 15 nucleotides agree with TRBD2. CDR1 and CDR2 from the germline V gene are SGHTA and FQGNSA. The CDR3 has 22 residues. V lost 3 bases and J lost 5; bases outside the gene matches: 22. The CDR3 is CASSFGRNPGLAGGRRGETQYF. CDR3 nucleotides: TGTGCCAGCAGCTTTGGACGGAACCCGGGACTAGCGGGAGGCCGTCGGGGGGAGACCCAGTACTTC. The full variable domain, completed using reference TRBV7-2 and TRBJ2-5, is GAGVSQSPSNKVTEKGKDVELRCDPISGHTALYWYRQSLGQGLEFLIYFQGNSAPDKSGLPSDRFSAERTGGSVSTLTIQRTQQEDSAVYLCASSFGRNPGLAGGRRGETQYFGPGTRLLVL.

The table lists this clonotype with a few counts. The chain links TRBV10-2 to TRBJ2-7; 8 positions agree with TRBD2. CDR3 length: 14 amino acids. From germline, CDR1 is WSHSY and CDR2 SAAADI. J was trimmed by 6 bases and V by 3 bases; bases with no gene match: 7. In nucleotides, the CDR3 is TGCGCCAGCAGTGAAGCTAGCGGGCTTCCCGAGCAGTACTTC. The encoded protein is CASSEASGLPEQYF.

Ten or more counts support this clonotype. V is TRBV6-5 and J is TRBJ1-3; D unclear. Germline CDR1 is MNHEY and CDR2 is SVGAGI. This CDR3 is built from 15 residues. V gave up 0 bases and J gave up 4 bases, with 10 bases separating them. The chain's CDR3 is CASSYSRVRGNTIYF. DNA of the CDR3: TGTGCCAGCAGTTACTCGAGGGTGCGGGGAAACACCATATATTTT.